This T cell receptor beta chain was identified during a study of OX40 agonist ivuxolimab in advanced cancers. Background for the entire study: Ivuxolimab was an agonistic, fully human IgG2 monoclonal antibody directed against OX40 (CD134), a costimulatory receptor. Intravenous ivuxolimab was administered to patients every 2 weeks at six dose levels: 0.01, 0.1, 0.3, 1.5, 3 and 10 mg/kg. Of the roughly 54 patients in dose escalation, around 19 had hepatocellular carcinoma, some 15 had melanoma, 9 had renal cell carcinoma and 9 had head and neck cancer. In the dose-escalation cohort, 82.7% of patients were male, and the mean age was approximately 60 years, with a range of about 23 to 85. Prior anti-PD-1, anti-PD-L1 or anti-CTLA-4 therapy was permitted, and about 40% of dose-escalation patients had received checkpoint inhibitors. Partial responses occurred in three dose-escalation patients: two with cutaneous melanoma and one with hepatocellular carcinoma. The point of sequencing TCRbeta in the periphery was to test whether ivuxolimab changed TCR sequence diversity and drove clonal T-cell expansion. The paper describes the monotherapy dose-escalation part (N ≈ 51 patients) of the phase I trial of ivuxolimab. What the authors observed across the whole study: The antigen specificity of the peripheral T cells that underwent clonal expansion was not determined. Low levels of normalized T-cell clonal expansion were also seen in some patients who did not respond. In the 0.1-3.0 mg/kg groups, partial responders were among the patients with the lowest normalized peripheral clonal expansion, particularly in CD8+ T cells. Clonal expansion of both CD4+ and CD8+ blood T cells was observed from baseline to week 6 at doses 0.1 to 3.0 mg/kg. After ivuxolimab, more expanded clones were found on average in CD8+ T cells than in CD4+ T cells.

The trial excluded patients who had a history of autoimmune disease or who were on systemic immunosuppression. In every dose cohort, peripheral blood was drawn for TCR sequencing at baseline, cycle 4 day 1, and cycle 7 day 1. The samples were drawn from a first-in-human, open-label, multicenter phase I dose-escalation trial of ivuxolimab. Adults with locally advanced or metastatic melanoma, renal cell, hepatocellular, or head and neck squamous cell carcinoma were enrolled in the trial. Before TCR sequencing, CD4+ T cells and CD8+ T cells from peripheral blood were sorted into separate populations. Genomic DNA was isolated from the sorted cells so that the TCRbeta CDR3 region could be sequenced. The immunoSEQ Assay was used to sequence the TCRbeta CDR3 regions. As stored in TCRdb, this immuneACCESS dataset retains in-frame rearrangements with V and J assigned. A fraction of the clones does not appear; measured against another copy, unresolved V genes explain less than half of the discrepancy, and the remainder lacks a known reason. The sample data list approximately 52,000 clones, and around 85% of these were observed just once. The top ten clones comprise roughly 13% of the sample.

In its sample, this clone was seen once. Its specific antigen is unknown. No qualities accompany the bases; no much larger clone lies one base away. V is pared back by 5 bases and J by 7 bases, with 12 bases lying between the germline termini. Its CDR3 holds 13 amino acids, cysteine through phenylalanine. The sequence is cut down to CDR3 DNA, 39 bases in frame from base 1. The germline V gene (reference sequence) supplies CDR1 PRHDT and CDR2 FYEKMQ. The starting material was CD4+ or CD8+ T cells sorted from blood, obtained in a trial of the OX40 agonist ivuxolimab. This chain is built from TRBV13 and TRBJ2-1; the D gene is not confidently resolved. This clonotype was obtained from an adult with an advanced solid tumor such as melanoma, head and neck, liver or kidney cancer. The nucleotide sequence is TGTGCCAGCAGCCCACCCGTGTCGAATGAGCAGTTCTTC. Its product reads: CASSPPVSNEQFF.